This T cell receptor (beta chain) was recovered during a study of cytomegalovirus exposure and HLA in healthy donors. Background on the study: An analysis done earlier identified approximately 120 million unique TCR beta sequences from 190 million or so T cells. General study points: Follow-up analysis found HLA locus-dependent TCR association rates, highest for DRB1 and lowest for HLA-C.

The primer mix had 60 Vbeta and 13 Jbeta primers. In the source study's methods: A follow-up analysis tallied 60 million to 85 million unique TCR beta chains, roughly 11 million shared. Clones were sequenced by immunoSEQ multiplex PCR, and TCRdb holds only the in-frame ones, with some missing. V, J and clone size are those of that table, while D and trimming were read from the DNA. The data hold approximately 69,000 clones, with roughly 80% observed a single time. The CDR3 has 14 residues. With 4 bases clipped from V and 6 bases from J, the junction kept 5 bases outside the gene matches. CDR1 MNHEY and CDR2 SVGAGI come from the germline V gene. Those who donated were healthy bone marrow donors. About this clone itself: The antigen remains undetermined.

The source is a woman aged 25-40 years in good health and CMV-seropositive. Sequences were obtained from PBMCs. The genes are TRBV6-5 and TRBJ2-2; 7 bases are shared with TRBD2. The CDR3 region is CASSSSGMAGELFF. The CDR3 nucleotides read TGTGCCAGCAGTTCCAGCGGGATGGCCGGGGAGCTGTTTTTT.